The 30 T cell receptor beta chains below were found in one sample sequenced in a study of cytomegalovirus exposure and HLA in healthy donors listed by TCRdb under 2017. Library construction relied on the immunoSEQ multiplex PCR assay. TCRdb's version of the immuneACCESS table is confined to in-frame rearrangements and falls short of the full clone set. An unresolved V gene accounts for under half of the shortfall where checked; the remainder is of unknown origin. Here the sample has some 170,000 clones; roughly 86% occur a single time. The ten largest clones take up approximately 7.7% of the sample. The sample consisted of PBMCs. These receptors originate from a man under 40 in good health and CMV-seropositive.

This chain joins TRBV11-3 and TRBJ2-1, with unresolved D. The CDR3 consists of 12 residues. With 4 bases removed from V and 7 bases from J, the gap between germline ends came to 8 bases. Germline V gives CDR1 SGHNT, CDR2 YENEEA. As DNA, the CDR3 is TGTGCCAGCAGCTCGAATGAGAATGAGCAGTTCTTC. Its translation: CASSSNENEQFF.

The V call is TRBV6-1, the J call TRBJ2-7; D is perhaps TRBD1 (5 bases). V dropped 1 base and J dropped 2 bases, with 12 bases sitting between them. The CDR3 loop spans 15 amino acids. Germline loops: CDR1 MNHNS, CDR2 SASEGT. The CDR3 nucleotides are TGTGCCAGCAGTGAAGGGCGACAGCTCCCCTACGAGCAGTACTTC. Translated, it gives CASSEGRQLPYEQYF.

The chain joins TRBV7-2 to TRBJ2-5; D is uncertain. CDR1 and CDR2 (germline): SGHTA, FQGNSA. V lost 1 base and J 4 bases, leaving 7 bases between the germline ends. This CDR3 has 13 residues. This CDR3 reads CASSLGVGETQYF. The CDR3 DNA follows: TGTGCCAGCAGCTTAGGGGTAGGAGAGACCCAGTACTTC.

The gene calls are TRBV6-5 and TRBJ2-1; perhaps TRBD1 as D (6 bases). Germline assignment: CDR1 MNHEY and CDR2 SVGAGI. Trimming took 11 bases from V and 6 from J, leaving 23 bases between them. This CDR3 region has 15 residues. Here the CDR3 reads CAVTPTGLGGNEQFF. DNA for the CDR3: TGTGCCGTCACCCCCACAGGGCTGGGCGGCAATGAGCAGTTCTTC.

The gene calls are TRBV7-9 and TRBJ2-7; TRBD1 aligns across 9 bases. Trimming at V came to 5 bases and at J to 2 bases, leaving 10 bases not matched to a gene. There are 16 residues in the CDR3. The germline gives CDR1 SEHNR, CDR2 FQNEAQ (reference sequence). The CDR3 reads CASSRRRDRVTYEQYF. CDR3 nucleotides: TGTGCCAGCAGCCGTCGCCGGGACAGGGTCACCTACGAGCAGTACTTC.

The CDR3 DNA follows: TGTGCCAGCAGTGACGCCGCAAAGAGGTATTTT. Amino acid sequence: CASSDAAKRYF. The chain is built from TRBV6-4 and TRBJ2-3, with no clear D. Deletions cut 2 bases from V and 14 bases from J, with 11 bases between. The CDR3 has 11 amino acids. In germline, CDR1 is MRHNA, CDR2 SNTAGT.

The V gene is TRBV28, the J gene TRBJ1-2; TRBD1 might be the D (6 bases). Germline assignment: CDR1 MDHEN and CDR2 SYDVKM. V gave up 2 bases and J gave up 3 bases, with 13 bases separating them. This CDR3 contains 15 residues. The CDR3: CASSLPGQLYYGYTF. The CDR3 region has the DNA TGTGCCAGCAGTTTACCCGGACAGCTCTACTATGGCTACACCTTC.

The chain uses TRBV29-1 and TRBJ2-7, with D uncertain. Trimming removed 2 bases from V and 0 bases from J, with 11 bases in between. Germline V gives CDR1 SQVTM, CDR2 ANQGSEA. The CDR3 contains 14 residues. Written as DNA, the CDR3 is TGCAGCGTTGAATTACCCAGCAGCTCCTACGAGCAGTACTTC. It yields the protein CSVELPSSSYEQYF.

The gene calls are TRBV7-2 and TRBJ1-4; unclear D gene. Germline CDR1 SGHTA, CDR2 FQGNSA. The V end lost 0 bases, the J end lost 2 bases, and 22 bases lay between the germline ends. This CDR3 contains 20 residues. The CDR3 here is CASSLAGRGSVEVTNEKLFF. The CDR3 coding sequence is TGTGCCAGCAGCTTAGCCGGGAGAGGGAGCGTCGAGGTGACTAATGAAAAACTGTTTTTT.

A single count supports this clone. The chain has TRBV2 and TRBJ1-4; 10 nucleotides line up with TRBD1. This CDR3 region has 14 residues. Losses at the gene ends were 7 bases for V and 8 bases for J; bases not matched to a gene: 7. Germline loops: CDR1 SNHLY, CDR2 FYNNEI. CDR3 DNA: TGTGCCAGCACCTTGACAGGGGGCGGAGAAAAACTGTTTTTT. This translates into CASTLTGGGEKLFF.

This rearrangement joins TRBV5-6 to TRBJ2-2; possible D gene TRBD1, 5 bases. V was shortened by 4 bases and J by 6 bases, with 13 bases between the two germline ends. The CDR3 has 14 residues. The germline gives CDR1 SGHDT, CDR2 YYEEEE. This CDR3 is CASSPGRVAGELFF. DNA of the CDR3: TGTGCCAGCAGCCCCGGCAGGGTGGCCGGGGAGCTGTTTTTT.

The genes are TRBV19 and TRBJ1-2, with D possibly matching TRBD1 (5 bases). CDR3 length: 12 residues. The ends were cut back, 3 bases at V and 6 bases at J, with 8 bases in the middle. Germline CDR1 and CDR2: LNHDA and SQIVND (reference sequence). DNA of the CDR3: TGTGCCAGTAGTATCGCGGGGGATGGCTACACCTTC. This gives the protein CASSIAGDGYTF. Drawing the rest from reference TRBV19 and TRBJ1-2, the complete variable domain is DGGITQSPKYLFRKEGQNVTLSCEQNLNHDAMYWYRQDPGQGLRLIYYSQIVNDFQKGDIAEGYSVSREKKESFPLTVTSAQKNPTAFYLCASSIAGDGYTFGSGTRLTVV.

This clone occurred a few times. The chain carries TRBV4-1 and TRBJ1-1, with D perhaps matching TRBD1 (5 bases). Germline V CDR1 and CDR2: MGHRA, YSYEKL. The V and J ends lost 3 bases and 0 bases respectively, with 5 bases between them. The CDR3 consists of 13 residues. CDR3 DNA sequence: TGCGCCAGCAGCCAGGGGGTGAACACTGAAGCTTTCTTT. This encodes CASSQGVNTEAFF.

The chain combines TRBV10-2 with TRBJ2-3, with 9 bases lining up with TRBD1. Per the germline V gene, CDR1 is WSHSY and CDR2 is SAAADI. Trimming removed 5 bases from V and 4 bases from J; junction bases left unmatched: 4. CDR3 length: 14 residues. The CDR3 bases are TGCGCCAGCAGTCGAGACAGGGGGGCAGATACGCAGTATTTT. This sequence encodes CASSRDRGADTQYF.

This chain connects TRBV5-6 to TRBJ2-1, with a tentative D call TRBD2 (6 bases). The CDR3 is 11 residues long. Germline V lookup: CDR1 SGHDT, CDR2 YYEEEE. Trimming left V 5 bases short and J 10 bases short, with 10 bases between. The CDR3 loop is CASRFSGEQFF. The CDR3 region has the DNA TGTGCCAGCAGATTTAGCGGAGAGCAGTTCTTC.

The chain links TRBV4-3 to TRBJ2-7; D is unclear. The CDR3 spans 15 residues. The ends were cut back, 0 bases at V and 0 bases at J, with 9 bases in the middle. CDR1 and CDR2 from the germline V gene are LGHNA and YSLEER. CDR3 bases: TGCGCCAGCAGCCAAGATCTTAAAGCCTCCTACGAGCAGTACTTC. Protein sequence: CASSQDLKASYEQYF.

This clone was observed a handful of times. This chain uses TRBV5-4 with TRBJ1-5; TRBD1 is a possible D gene (5 bases). The V gene's germline CDR1 is SGHNT and CDR2 YYREEE (reference sequence). Trimming pared 0 bases from V and 3 bases from J, leaving 7 bases between. This CDR3 contains 14 residues. The CDR3 loop reads CASSLDRTNQPQHF. The CDR3 DNA reads TGTGCCAGCAGCTTGGACAGGACCAATCAGCCCCAGCATTTT.

This clone was picked up one time. This chain connects TRBV5-1 to TRBJ2-1, with D unclear. V dropped 2 bases and J dropped 5 bases, with 8 bases sitting between them. Per the germline V gene, CDR1 is SGHRS and CDR2 is YFSETQ. The CDR3 has 13 amino acids. The CDR3 DNA reads as TGCGCCAGCAGCTTCCAGCTAGACAATGAGCAGTTCTTC. It encodes CASSFQLDNEQFF.

The chain is built from TRBV29-1 and TRBJ2-5, with 10 bases lining up with TRBD2. The V and J ends lost 4 bases and 5 bases, in that order; junction bases with no gene match: 4. The CDR3 totals 13 residues. Germline CDR1 is SQVTM and CDR2 is ANQGSEA. CDR3 sequence (DNA): TGCAGCGTTGCTAGCGGGGGCTGGGAGACCCAGTACTTC. The encoded protein is CSVASGGWETQYF.

This chain joins TRBV27 and TRBJ1-1, with D possibly matching TRBD1 (5 bases). The CDR3 consists of 12 residues. Germline CDR1 and CDR2: MNHEY and SMNVEV (reference sequence). Trimming shortened V by 5 bases and J by 6 bases, and 10 bases separated the two germline ends. The CDR3 bases are TGTGCCAGCAGTCGGGGGTCCTCTGAAGCTTTCTTT. Residues: CASSRGSSEAFF.

The genes are TRBV5-5 and TRBJ2-2, with a possible D match to TRBD2 (6 bases). This CDR3 is 14 amino acids long. Trimming pared 4 bases from V and 7 bases from J, leaving 14 bases between. CDR1 and CDR2 (germline): SGHKS, YYEKEE (reference sequence). The CDR3 DNA reads as TGTGCCAGCAGCCCGGGACTTGGCGTCGGGGAGCTGTTTTTT. Its translation is CASSPGLGVGELFF.

The chain links TRBV5-4 to TRBJ2-7, with TRBD1 identical over 9 bases. The germline V gene encodes CDR1 SGHNT and CDR2 YYREEE (reference sequence). The CDR3 covers 15 residues. Trimming took 2 bases from V and 6 from J; bases not matched to a gene: 9. The CDR3 DNA reads TGTGCCAGCAGCTTCTCGGGACAGGGCCAGCTCGAGCAGTACTTC. This sequence encodes CASSFSGQGQLEQYF. Drawing the rest from reference TRBV5-4 and TRBJ2-7, the complete variable domain is ETGVTQSPTHLIKTRGQQVTLRCSSQSGHNTVSWYQQALGQGPQFIFQYYREEENGRGNFPPRFSGLQFPNYSSELNVNALELDDSALYLCASSFSGQGQLEQYFGPGTRLTVT.

The chain combines TRBV29-1 with TRBJ1-2; TRBD1 aligns across 8 bases. Looked up from germline, CDR1 is SQVTM and CDR2 is ANQGSEA. J lost 6 bases, V lost 1 base, and 7 bases had no gene match. The CDR3 is 14 amino acids. DNA for the CDR3: TGCAGCGTTGAAGTGGGCAGGGGGCGGGATGGCTACACCTTC. Translating it yields CSVEVGRGRDGYTF.

The gene calls are TRBV6-6 and TRBJ1-5; 7 nucleotides line up with TRBD1. From germline, CDR1 is MNHNY and CDR2 SVGAGI (reference sequence). This CDR3 is 15 amino acids long. The J segment lost 2 bases and the V segment lost 0 bases, leaving 1 base of the junction unmatched. CDR3 in DNA: TGTGCCAGCAGTTACTCAGGGGGCGGCAATCAGCCCCAGCATTTT. It specifies CASSYSGGGNQPQHF.

The chain couples TRBV28 to TRBJ2-1, with TRBD1 matching over 9 bases. Germline V gene sequence: CDR1 MDHEN, CDR2 SYDVKM. The V segment lost 6 bases and the J segment 1 base; nucleotides outside the gene matches: 7. This CDR3 spans 16 amino acids. DNA of the CDR3: TGTGCCAGCAGCAGTCCCGGGACAGGGTCCTACAATGAGCAGTTCTTC. Translating gives CASSSPGTGSYNEQFF.

The genes are TRBV2 and TRBJ2-5; 7 bases align to TRBD2. V dropped 2 bases and J dropped 5; count of bases not matched to a gene: 5. Germline CDR1 SNHLY, CDR2 FYNNEI. The CDR3 runs to 14 residues. The CDR3 sequence: CASSELGGLETQYF. The CDR3 DNA sequence: TGTGCCAGCAGTGAATTGGGGGGGTTGGAGACCCAGTACTTC.

This chain connects TRBV2 to TRBJ2-1; 9 bases map to TRBD2. The CDR3 sequence is 14 residues long. J gave up 4 bases and V 8 bases, and 6 bases lay outside the gene matches. Per the germline V gene, CDR1 is SNHLY and CDR2 is FYNNEI. CDR3 sequence reads: CASLSGSRYNEQFF. As DNA, the CDR3 is TGTGCCAGCCTTAGCGGGAGCCGGTACAATGAGCAGTTCTTC.

This rearrangement joins TRBV5-5 to TRBJ1-2; TRBD1 is a possible D gene (5 bases). Trimming stripped 2 bases from V and 1 base from J, with 18 bases between. The CDR3 runs 17 residues. CDR1 SGHKS and CDR2 YYEKEE come from the germline V gene (reference sequence). CDR3 nucleotide sequence: TGTGCCAGCAGCTTTGGCCGAGGGGCAGCCTTTAACTATGGCTACACCTTC. Protein product: CASSFGRGAAFNYGYTF.

This chain connects TRBV28 to TRBJ2-7; 10 nucleotides align to TRBD1. Trimming removed 4 bases from V and 6 bases from J; junction bases left unmatched: 6. CDR3 length equals 14 residues. From germline, CDR1 is MDHEN and CDR2 SYDVKM. The CDR3 sequence: CASSSGTGVGEQYF. DNA of the CDR3: TGTGCCAGCAGTTCCGGGACAGGGGTTGGCGAGCAGTACTTC.

The CDR3 protein is CASSVRDYSYEQYF. DNA for the CDR3: TGTGCCAGCAGTGTCCGGGACTACTCCTACGAGCAGTACTTC. The genes are TRBV27 and TRBJ2-7, with 7 bases that match TRBD2. Trimming at V came to 5 bases and at J to 0 bases, leaving 4 bases not matched to a gene. Germline lookup yields CDR1 MNHEY and CDR2 SMNVEV (reference sequence). There are 14 residues in the CDR3.